The clone carrying this TCR beta chain occurred a few times. This sample is drawn from a study of OX40 agonist ivuxolimab in advanced cancers. The ends were cut back, 5 bases at V and 1 base at J, with 9 bases in the middle. The CDR3 runs to 13 residues. Germline V gene lookup returns CDR1 SGHTA and CDR2 FQGNSA. Autoimmune disease history or systemic immunosuppression disqualified patients. Sampling of blood occurred at baseline, cycle 4 day 1, and cycle 7 day 1. Method: immunoSEQ multiplex PCR; TCRdb's copy keeps in-frame clones and lacks some. The data show about 80,000 clones, with around nine tenths seen just once and 13% held by the top ten.

The clonotype originates from an adult with an advanced solid tumor such as melanoma, head and neck, liver or kidney cancer. The sequencing used CD4+ or CD8+ T cells sorted from blood, collected in a trial of the OX40 agonist ivuxolimab. The rearrangement uses TRBV7-2 and TRBJ2-7, with D perhaps TRBD1 (6 bases). In DNA form, the CDR3 reads TGTGCCAGCAGCACGGACAGATCCTACGAGCAGTACTTC. Its protein is CASSTDRSYEQYF.